This T cell receptor (beta chain) was recorded in a study of T-cell reconstitution after alpha-beta-depleted transplantation in children. The CDR3 is made up of 16 amino acids. Germline assignment: CDR1 DFQATT and CDR2 SNEGSKA (reference sequence). The ends were cut back, 5 bases at V and 0 bases at J, with 14 bases in the middle. Whole-study findings and limits: T-cell numbers and diversity one year post-transplant derived largely from freshly generated T cells.

This clonotype occurred many times. Its antigen is currently unknown. Unique molecular identifiers were incorporated into the prepared TCRbeta library. TCRdb passed the PCR reads through MiXCR, listing each CDR3 protein once. The table has 2,500 to 3,500 distinct CDR3 sequences, less than 25% seen once. The specimen comprised PBMCs, mostly from graft donor cells, sampled 60 days after TCRalphabeta/CD19-depleted stem cell transplant. The clonotype was recovered from a female patient between 5 and 17 years old who had a stem cell transplant for acute lymphoblastic leukemia, so the T cells may come from the graft donor. The genes are TRBV20-1 and TRBJ1-6; D remains ambiguous. The CDR3 spells CSAYPTPRSYNSPLHF. The DNA for the CDR3 is TGCAGTGCTTACCCCACACCCCGCTCCTATAATTCACCCCTCCACTTT.